Presented here are 2 T cell receptor beta chains from one specimen sequenced in a study of OX40 agonist ivuxolimab in advanced cancers. The repertoire was sequenced with immunoSEQ multiplex PCR; TCRdb's copy has only in-frame clones and lacks some. The sample consists of tens of thousands of clones, roughly 87% of them appearing once. Here the sequenced sample was CD4+ or CD8+ T cells sorted from blood, taken in a trial of the OX40 agonist ivuxolimab. These receptor sequences come from an adult with an advanced solid tumor such as melanoma, head and neck, liver or kidney cancer.

This clone occurred once. The V and J genes are TRBV28 and TRBJ2-7; D might be TRBD1 (5 bases). The germline V and J ends were trimmed by 10 bases and 2 bases, with 9 bases remaining between them. This CDR3 comprises 11 residues. CDR1 is MDHEN and CDR2 is SYDVKM in the germline V gene. The CDR3 loop reads CATGITYEQYF. The DNA of the CDR3 is TGTGCCACAGGGATCACCTACGAGCAGTACTTC.

The table lists this clone with a few counts. The chain employs TRBV30 and TRBJ1-6; TRBD1 is a possible D gene (6 bases). V was trimmed by 8 bases and J by 7 bases, leaving 18 bases between them. The germline V gene encodes CDR1 GTSNPN and CDR2 SVGIG (reference sequence). The length of the CDR3 is 14 residues. CDR3 in amino acids: CATTGLVRNSPLHF. CDR3 DNA sequence: TGTGCCACAACAGGGTTAGTTCGGAATTCACCCCTCCACTTT.